This TCR beta chain originates from a study of CD8+ T cells in alopecia areata. The CDR3 sequence is 14 residues long. V was clipped by 2 bases and J by 7 bases, with 15 bases between them. The V gene's germline CDR1 is GTSNPN and CDR2 SVGIG (reference sequence). RNA, once extracted, was reverse transcribed into cDNA for use as the sequencing template. Sequenced by immunoSEQ multiplex PCR; TCRdb stores in-frame clones only, minus some. The repertoire holds tens of thousands of clones, 51% seen once, with roughly 6% in the top ten. On this clone: Its antigen is not identified.

Researchers gathered lesional scalp punch biopsies and peripheral blood from patients with alopecia areata. The authors sorted CD4+ and CD8+ T cells from PBMCs. Whole-study results and caveats: Elevated clonality characterized lesional scalp relative to normal scalp, particularly in alopecia totalis/universalis. Sharing of TCR sequences between patients (possibly for HLA-related reasons) was less clear than in mice.

The rearrangement uses TRBV30 and TRBJ1-5; a weak D match, TRBD1 (5 bases). Sequenced input: NKG2D-high CD8+ T cells sorted from blood. The receptor comes from a human donor with alopecia areata. CDR3 amino acids: CAWSRGATNQPQHF. DNA for the CDR3: TGTGCCTGGAGTAGAGGGGCAACCAACCAGCCCCAGCATTTT.